The clone carrying this TCR beta chain has just a few counts. Germline CDR1 and CDR2: LGHDT and YNNKEL (reference sequence). V was pared by 4 bases and J by 6 bases, with 8 bases of the junction left unmatched. This CDR3 has 15 residues. The method was immunoSEQ multiplex PCR; TCRdb's version includes in-frame clones alone and lacks a portion of them. Among some 300,000 clones listed, around 90% were seen once. The data belong to a study of blood T cell repertoires in COVID-19. Study-wide background: Samples taken during acute and convalescent COVID-19 were collected in the United States, Italy and Spain.

Everyone who took part was roughly 18 to 89 years old, and they came from over 20 US areas. The study assigned cohorts using participant-reported clinical history. Among Cohort 3 donors, those recovered had two negative PCRs, clearance, or symptom resolution. This clonotype was sampled from a woman aged 35 to 49 who had recovered from COVID-19. The sequenced material came from PBMCs or T cells enriched from blood (not recorded which). The gene calls are TRBV3-1 (or the pseudogene TRBV3-2) and TRBJ2-1; 8 bases map to TRBD1. CDR3 nucleotide sequence: TGTGCCAGCAGCCGGCGGACAGGGCGGCGCAATGAGCAGTTCTTC. Protein sequence: CASSRRTGRRNEQFF.